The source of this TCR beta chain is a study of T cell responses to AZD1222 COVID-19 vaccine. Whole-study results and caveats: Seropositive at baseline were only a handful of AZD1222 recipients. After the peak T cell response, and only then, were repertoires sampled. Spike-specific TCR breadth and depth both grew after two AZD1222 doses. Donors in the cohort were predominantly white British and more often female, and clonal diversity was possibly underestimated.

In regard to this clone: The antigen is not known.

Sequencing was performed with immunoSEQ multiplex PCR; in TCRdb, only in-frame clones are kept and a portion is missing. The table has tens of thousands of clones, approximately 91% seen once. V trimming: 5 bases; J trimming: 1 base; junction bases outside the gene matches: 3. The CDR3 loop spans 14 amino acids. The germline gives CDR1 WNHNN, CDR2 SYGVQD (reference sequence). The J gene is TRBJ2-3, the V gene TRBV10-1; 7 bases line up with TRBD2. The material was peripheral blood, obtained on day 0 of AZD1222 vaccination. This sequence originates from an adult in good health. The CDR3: CASSNRGGTDTQYF. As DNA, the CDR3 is TGCGCCAGCAGTAACCGGGGGGGCACAGATACGCAGTATTTT.